Described below is a single T cell receptor beta chain sequence and its context. A single count supports this clone. Its antigen is not yet known. No qualities accompany the bases; no much larger clone lies one base away. During the collection period, no infections or other immune events were recorded for the healthy donors. Blood repertoires from healthy donors were used as a training cohort for calibrating time-dependent variance in a beta-binomial model of differential abundance of T-cell clones. The training cohort was composed of roughly ten healthy donors, 3 female and 7 male. On average the donors were about 45 years old, and their ages spanned about 29 to 65 years. Whole blood from each healthy donor was obtained from a commercial supplier and was collected at three time points 2 to 3 weeks apart. Genomic DNA was extracted from unsorted whole blood for immunosequencing. TCRbeta CDR3 regions were profiled by bias-controlled multiplex PCR amplification of genomic DNA with the immunoSEQ Assay. In the paper's pipeline: The absolute abundance of each unique TCRbeta CDR3 region was quantified after sequences were collapsed and filtered. Two models were used to test differential abundance: a binomial model (Fisher-equivalent) and a beta-binomial model that adds time-dependent variance fitted from healthy donors. Clones with fewer than 5 combined templates were removed, and a clone was called differentially abundant if the clone's Benjamini-Hochberg FDR was below 0.01. In the beta-binomial model, variance was expressed as a function of the total template count across the two samples, in the form v = (b*log(k)+a)^2. TCRdb retrieved this table from immuneACCESS and kept in-frame rearrangements only. Not all clones are present; in checked studies, unresolved V genes account for under half, and no reason is known for the remainder. V and J calls and clone size are as listed in that table; D and trimming were resolved from the DNA. The sample contains under 110,000 clones, around 90% of them found a single time. The ten largest clones add up to roughly a sixth of the sample.

This sample stems from a study of identifying expanded T cells in peripheral blood (dated by TCRdb to between 2018 and 2021). Background on the whole study: Four technical replicates, made by sequencing separate aliquots from the same pool of genomic DNA, were compared pairwise.

General study outcomes and caveats: In all healthy donors, the variance in clone template counts between samples taken around 2 weeks apart rose significantly as total template count increased. The authors expected that over much longer intervals, such as months to years, biological variance in healthy repertoires might increase even further. The binomial model flagged about 1.3 differentially abundant clones between technical replicates, compared with around 15 over approximately 2 weeks and 19 to 20 over around four weeks. Across all healthy-donor time intervals, the beta-binomial model significantly lowered both the number of clones called differentially abundant and the false-positive rate.

This receptor was identified in a person aged 18 to 75 in good health. The specimen was blood.

The nucleotides read TGTGCCAGCAGCGGATCTCTAGGGGAGGCTTCACCCCTCCACTTT. Its translation is CASSGSLGEASPLHF. The sequence links TRBV5-5 to TRBJ1-6; the D gene is possibly TRBD1, with 5 bases matching. The junction carries 17 bases between V and J, which are trimmed by 4 bases and 9 bases respectively. Via the germline V gene (reference sequence), CDR1 is SGHKS and CDR2 YYEKEE. Inclusive of the bounding cysteine and phenylalanine, the CDR3 is 15 residues long. The retained sequence is limited to the CDR3, 45 bases, with the frame set at the first base. With all but the CDR3 taken from the reference TRBV5-5 and TRBJ1-6 genes, the full variable domain is: DAGVTQSPTHLIKTRGQQVTLRCSPISGHKSVSWYQQVLGQGPQFIFQYYEKEERGRGNFPDRFSARQFPNYSSELNVNALLLGDSALYLCASSGSLGEASPLHFGNGTRLTVT.